Below, 32 T cell receptor beta chains from the same sample are listed, as sequenced in a study of OX40 agonist ivuxolimab in advanced cancers. The table came from immunoSEQ multiplex PCR; TCRdb's copy has only in-frame clones and leaves some out. Of 62,000 or so clones in the sample, about 90% were seen once. Material: CD4+ or CD8+ T cells sorted from blood, obtained in a trial of the OX40 agonist ivuxolimab. The receptors stem from an adult with an advanced solid tumor such as melanoma, head and neck, liver or kidney cancer.

The chain joins TRBV5-1 to TRBJ1-1; TRBD1 aligns across 7 bases. The germline V gene encodes CDR1 SGHRS and CDR2 YFSETQ. The CDR3 loop spans 14 amino acids. V was pared by 4 bases and J by 1 base, with 4 bases of the junction left unmatched. The CDR3 spells CASSHGQENTEAFF. CDR3 in DNA: TGCGCCAGCAGCCACGGACAGGAGAACACTGAAGCTTTCTTT.

The J gene is TRBJ2-6, the V gene TRBV28; tentative D call: TRBD2 (6 bases). The V and J ends lost 5 bases and 0 bases respectively, with 11 bases between them. The CDR3 length is 16 residues. Germline V gene lookup returns CDR1 MDHEN and CDR2 SYDVKM. The CDR3 loop reads CASSTWRDSGANVLTF. CDR3 nucleotides: TGTGCCAGCAGTACCTGGAGGGACTCTGGGGCCAACGTCCTGACTTTC.

Here the CDR3 reads CASSYRGRAKNIQYF. The CDR3 DNA is TGTGCCAGTAGTTACAGGGGGCGGGCCAAAAACATTCAGTACTTC. V and J are TRBV19 and TRBJ2-4; TRBD1 matches 9 bases. There are 15 residues in the CDR3. V lost 5 bases, J lost 1 base, and 3 bases stayed unmatched. Germline values: CDR1 LNHDA, CDR2 SQIVND (reference sequence).

V is TRBV10-3 and J is TRBJ1-1, with 8 bases that match TRBD1. Germline V lookup: CDR1 ENHRY, CDR2 SYGVKD. V lost 3 bases and J lost 0; bases outside the gene matches: 12. This CDR3 has 18 residues. CDR3 in DNA: TGTGCCATCAGTGAACGGCAGGGGGCGTTCAACCTGAACACTGAAGCTTTCTTT. Protein sequence: CAISERQGAFNLNTEAFF.

The chain couples TRBV7-8 to TRBJ2-2, with 7 nucleotides matching TRBD1. V shed 3 bases and J 6 bases; nucleotides not matched to a gene: 7. The CDR3 extends over 15 amino acids. Germline CDR1 is SGHVS and CDR2 is FQNEAQ. CDR3 in DNA: TGTGCCAGCAGCTTCAACAGGGGTTGGGCCGGGGAGCTGTTTTTT. Translating it yields CASSFNRGWAGELFF.

The gene calls are TRBV6-5 and TRBJ1-2; possible D gene TRBD1, 6 bases. The CDR3 covers 13 residues. The V gene's germline CDR1 is MNHEY and CDR2 SVGAGI. The V and J ends lost 5 bases and 4 bases respectively, with 11 bases between them. In DNA form, the CDR3 reads TGTGCCAGCAGTGGTACAGGGCCCTATGGCTACACCTTC. Protein sequence: CASSGTGPYGYTF.

J is TRBJ1-2 and V is TRBV30, with D unresolved. Looked up from germline, CDR1 is GTSNPN and CDR2 is SVGIG (reference sequence). The CDR3 has 14 residues. V was shortened by 2 bases and J by 1 base, with 11 bases between the two germline ends. CDR3 DNA sequence: TGTGCCTGGAGTCGAAGTCCGAGTAACTATGGCTACACCTTC. Protein: CAWSRSPSNYGYTF.

The V call is TRBV7-3, the J call TRBJ1-2, with 9 bases matching TRBD1. CDR3 length equals 15 residues. V lost 6 bases, J lost 6 bases, and 11 bases stayed unmatched. Germline lookup yields CDR1 SGHTA and CDR2 FQGTGA. CDR3 sequence reads: CASSLKQGAKDGYTF. CDR3 in DNA: TGTGCCAGCAGTCTCAAACAGGGGGCCAAGGATGGCTACACCTTC.

This clone was detected only a few times. The chain joins TRBV29-1 to TRBJ1-1; 7 nucleotides align to TRBD1. The trim removed 1 base at V and 4 bases at J, leaving 3 bases unmatched. The CDR3 has 13 residues. The V gene's germline CDR1 is SQVTM and CDR2 ANQGSEA. The CDR3, as DNA: TGCAGCGTTGAAGTGGCAGGGGGCACTGAAGCTTTCTTT. This translates into CSVEVAGGTEAFF.

This rearrangement joins TRBV6-5 to TRBJ2-7, with D perhaps matching TRBD1 or TRBD2 (5 bases each). Germline loops: CDR1 MNHEY, CDR2 SVGAGI. Trimming took 4 bases from V and 2 from J, leaving 12 bases between them. This CDR3 comprises 14 residues. CDR3 nucleotides: TGTGCCAGCAGTTCTCCGGGACCTCCCTACGAGCAGTACTTC. As protein: CASSSPGPPYEQYF.

The chain has TRBV12-5 and TRBJ2-1, with D perhaps assigned TRBD1 or TRBD2 (5 bases each). This CDR3 has 16 residues. Trimming took 6 bases from V and 9 from J, leaving 24 bases between them. Germline CDR1 reads LGHNT; CDR2 reads FRNRAP. CDR3 coding DNA: TGTGCTAGTGGAAAGGAGGCAGGGCGATTTGTGGGTGAGCAGTTCTTC. This sequence encodes CASGKEAGRFVGEQFF. Drawing the rest from reference TRBV12-5 and TRBJ2-1, the complete variable domain is DARVTQTPRHKVTEMGQEVTMRCQPILGHNTVFWYRQTMMQGLELLAYFRNRAPLDDSGMPKDRFSAEMPDATLATLKIQPSEPRDSAVYFCASGKEAGRFVGEQFFGPGTRLTVL.

The gene calls are TRBV4-1 and TRBJ2-7; tentative D call: TRBD1 (6 bases). This CDR3 spans 16 amino acids. Trimming removed 3 bases from V and 1 base from J, with 16 bases in between. Germline CDR1 MGHRA, CDR2 YSYEKL. CDR3 loop: CASSHLSSGTSYEQYF. The CDR3 DNA sequence: TGCGCCAGCAGCCACCTCAGTTCCGGGACATCCTACGAGCAGTACTTC.

This chain links TRBV7-8 with TRBJ2-1; TRBD2 aligns across 10 bases. Germline V gene data show CDR1 as SGHVS and CDR2 as FQNEAQ. Germline trimming cut 5 bases from V and 7 bases from J; bases unmatched to any gene: 14. This CDR3 has 17 residues. The DNA for the CDR3 is TGTGCCAGCAGCCACGGGGCGCCTAGCGGGAGTCTAAATGAGCAGTTCTTC. It is translated as CASSHGAPSGSLNEQFF.

The chain uses TRBV6-1 and TRBJ1-1, with 8 bases matching TRBD1. The trim removed 4 bases at V and 5 bases at J, leaving 6 bases unmatched. The germline gives CDR1 MNHNS, CDR2 SASEGT. This CDR3 comprises 14 residues. The CDR3 DNA sequence: TGTGCCAGCAGTGCAGGACAGGGAGGGACTGAAGCTTTCTTT. Translating gives CASSAGQGGTEAFF.

The rearrangement joins TRBV27 to TRBJ2-7; D tentatively fits TRBD1 or TRBD2 (5 bases each). Germline V gene data show CDR1 as MNHEY and CDR2 as SMNVEV (reference sequence). This CDR3 is 16 amino acids long. Trimming cost V 0 bases and J 2 bases, with 14 bases left between them. The CDR3: CASSLSGGLITYEQYF. The CDR3 bases are TGTGCCAGCAGTTTATCTGGGGGTCTTATCACCTACGAGCAGTACTTC.

The gene calls are TRBV5-1 and TRBJ2-1, with D perhaps matching TRBD2 (5 bases). The CDR3 runs 15 residues. Trimming cost V 0 bases and J 0 bases, with 7 bases left between them. CDR1 is SGHRS, CDR2 YFSETQ, per germline. CDR3 DNA sequence: TGCGCCAGCAGCTTGGCCCGGGACTCCTACAATGAGCAGTTCTTC. Translated, it gives CASSLARDSYNEQFF.

The chain links TRBV28 to TRBJ2-3; weak D call: TRBD2 (5 bases). The CDR3 contains 18 residues. CDR1 is MDHEN and CDR2 is SYDVKM in the germline V gene. V was cut by 3 bases and J by 0 bases, with 19 bases left in between. The CDR3 region is CASSFPPAGGSSTDTQYF. CDR3 nucleotide sequence: TGTGCCAGCAGTTTCCCCCCGGCCGGCGGGTCTAGCACAGATACGCAGTATTTT.

This clone has just one count. The chain carries TRBV10-3 and TRBJ2-6; D call uncertain. The CDR3 loop spans 16 amino acids. The V and J ends lost 10 bases and 4 bases respectively, with 20 bases between them. Germline CDR1 ENHRY, CDR2 SYGVKD. CDR3 DNA sequence: TGTGCCACCACCCTTGCCAGTGATTCCGGGGCCAACGTCCTGACTTTC. This translates into CATTLASDSGANVLTF.

The rearrangement uses TRBV5-1 and TRBJ2-3; TRBD1 matches at 8 bases. This CDR3 has 16 amino acids. Trimming removed 3 bases from V and 3 bases from J; junction bases left unmatched: 9. Germline CDR1 SGHRS, CDR2 YFSETQ. The chain's CDR3 is CASSSFTGGKTDTQYF. The CDR3 DNA reads as TGCGCCAGCAGCTCCTTTACAGGGGGTAAAACAGATACGCAGTATTTT. Full variable domain (missing parts from reference TRBV5-1 and TRBJ2-3): KAGVTQTPRYLIKTRGQQVTLSCSPISGHRSVSWYQQTPGQGLQFLFEYFSETQRNKGNFPGRFSGRQFSNSRSEMNVSTLELGDSALYLCASSSFTGGKTDTQYFGPGTRLTVL.

V and J are TRBV4-1 and TRBJ2-2; tentative D call: TRBD2 (5 bases). Germline values: CDR1 MGHRA, CDR2 YSYEKL. The CDR3 is made up of 17 amino acids. Trimming took off 0 bases at V and 2 bases at J, with 13 bases between the two ends. CDR3 nucleotide sequence: TGCGCCAGCAGCCAAGATCTACGGAGGCCAAACACCGGGGAGCTGTTTTTT. It specifies CASSQDLRRPNTGELFF.

The V and J genes are TRBV28 and TRBJ1-3; no firm D call. Trimming pared 8 bases from V and 0 bases from J, leaving 17 bases between. CDR1 and CDR2 from the germline V gene are MDHEN and SYDVKM. There are 16 residues in the CDR3. CDR3 residues: CASLGVRIFSGNTIYF. CDR3 nucleotides: TGTGCCAGCCTCGGGGTCAGGATTTTCTCTGGAAACACCATATATTTT.

The chain links TRBV9 to TRBJ1-5; a weak D match, TRBD1 (5 bases). The CDR3 totals 15 residues. Per germline, CDR1 SGDLS and CDR2 YYNGEE. Deletions cut 2 bases from V and 5 bases from J, with 14 bases between. CDR3 DNA sequence: TGTGCCAGCAGCGTGGCAGGGAAGACGGATCAGCCCCAGCATTTT. Translating it yields CASSVAGKTDQPQHF.

The genes are TRBV5-1 and TRBJ2-1; D remains ambiguous. Germline V lookup: CDR1 SGHRS, CDR2 YFSETQ. The CDR3 has 15 residues. Trimming cost V 1 base and J 0 bases, with 8 bases left between them. The CDR3, as DNA: TGCGCCAGCAGCTTGTTCCAGAGCTCCTACAATGAGCAGTTCTTC. Its translation: CASSLFQSSYNEQFF.

V and J are TRBV6-1 and TRBJ2-2; TRBD2 matches 9 bases. The length of the CDR3 is 14 residues. V shed 7 bases, J shed 7 bases, and the junction held 7 bases outside the gene matches. Germline V lookup: CDR1 MNHNS, CDR2 SASEGT. CDR3 in amino acids: CASKPASGVGELFF. The DNA for the CDR3 is TGTGCCAGCAAACCCGCTAGCGGGGTCGGGGAGCTGTTTTTT.

This chain uses TRBV6-5 with TRBJ2-1, with 15 bases fitting TRBD2. The ends lost 4 bases at V and 4 bases at J; junction bases unmatched: 2. The CDR3 length is 16 residues. Germline-derived CDR1 and CDR2 are MNHEY and SVGAGI. DNA for the CDR3: TGTGCCAGCAGTTCGGGACTAGCGGGAGGTTACAATGAGCAGTTCTTC. Translation gives CASSSGLAGGYNEQFF.

The chain joins TRBV29-1 to TRBJ1-2; possible D gene TRBD1, 5 bases. Trimming shortened V by 3 bases and J by 2 bases, and 16 bases separated the two germline ends. CDR3 length: 15 residues. Germline loops: CDR1 SQVTM, CDR2 ANQGSEA. The CDR3 bases are TGCAGCGTTGATACAGGCTATGACTACAACTATGGCTACACCTTC. Protein sequence: CSVDTGYDYNYGYTF.

The chain has TRBV5-1 and TRBJ2-3, with a weak D call TRBD2 (7 bases). Per germline, CDR1 SGHRS and CDR2 YFSETQ. The CDR3 runs 17 residues. V was pared by 4 bases and J by 2 bases, with 20 bases between. Here the CDR3 reads CASSMPLAGAATDTQYF. The CDR3 nucleotides are TGCGCCAGCAGCATGCCATTGGCGGGGGCCGCCACAGATACGCAGTATTTT.

The rearrangement uses TRBV28 and TRBJ2-1; 8 nucleotides line up with TRBD2. After removal of 2 bases from V and 4 bases from J, the junction contained 4 bases not matched to a gene. Per germline, CDR1 MDHEN and CDR2 SYDVKM. The CDR3 has 15 residues. The CDR3 sequence: CASSLVGGRYNEQFF. As DNA, the CDR3 is TGTGCCAGCAGTTTAGTCGGCGGGAGGTACAATGAGCAGTTCTTC. The full variable domain, in which reference TRBV28 and TRBJ2-1 provide the parts outside the CDR3, is DVKVTQSSRYLVKRTGEKVFLECVQDMDHENMFWYRQDPGLGLRLIYFSYDVKMKEKGDIPEGYSVSREKKERFSLILESASTNQTSMYLCASSLVGGRYNEQFFGPGTRLTVL.

The genes are TRBV19 and TRBJ1-5; D is unclear. The CDR3 consists of 12 residues. Trimming shortened V by 3 bases and J by 4 bases, and 4 bases separated the two germline ends. Germline V gives CDR1 LNHDA, CDR2 SQIVND (reference sequence). Here the CDR3 DNA reads TGTGCCAGTAGTATTGGGAATCAGCCCCAGCATTTT. This gives the protein CASSIGNQPQHF.

The J gene is TRBJ1-1, the V gene TRBV6-1, with unresolved D. CDR3 size: 13 residues. CDR1 is MNHNS and CDR2 is SASEGT in the germline V gene. Trimming took off 1 base at V and 10 bases at J, with 13 bases between the two ends. CDR3 sequence (DNA): TGTGCCAGCAGTGAAGGACTCCGGGGTAGAGCTTTCTTT. It specifies CASSEGLRGRAFF.

The rearrangement links TRBV28 to TRBJ1-1; D possibly corresponds to TRBD1 (5 bases). This CDR3 is built from 15 residues. The germline V gene encodes CDR1 MDHEN and CDR2 SYDVKM. V lost 7 bases to trimming and J lost 6 bases, with 21 bases between them. The CDR3 here is CASKGSGKYRSEAFF. CDR3 nucleotides: TGTGCCAGCAAGGGGTCGGGGAAGTATAGGTCTGAAGCTTTCTTT.

The rearrangement links TRBV20-1 to TRBJ2-7; 9 bases are shared with TRBD1. CDR3 length: 11 amino acids. Germline assignment: CDR1 DFQATT and CDR2 SNEGSKA (reference sequence). Trimming took 6 bases from V and 5 from J; bases not matched to a gene: 2. The CDR3 DNA follows: TGCAGTGCCAGGACAGGGGACGAGCAGTACTTC. This codes for CSARTGDEQYF.